This T cell receptor (beta chain) emerged from a study of blood T cell repertoires in COVID-19 (dated by TCRdb to between 2020 and 2021). As for the study more broadly: Samples from collaborators originated in the United States, Italy and Spain and spanned both the acute and convalescent phases of COVID-19. The material from the prospective study consisted of cDNA or gDNA derived from T cells, B-cell-depleted T cells, or PBMCs. The dataset comprised deeply sampled blood TCRbeta repertoires from subjects exposed to, actively infected with, or recovered from COVID-19. The repertoires were released in a freely available public database meant as a resource for research on the immune response to SARS-CoV-2. The samples were drawn from the first 160 participants of the ongoing ImmuneRACE study and from 950 to 1,500 subjects provided by 6 global collaborators. The sample metadata nearly always contained a de-identified subject ID, COVID-19 status, age in years and sex. Where HLA class I and class II types were available, the types were taken from metadata supplied by the sample provider, not from assay-based typing. The full study reports these points: How much clinical and demographic metadata was included differed by source and by participant, and the metadata was provided uncurated.

Comments on this clone: Its antigen specificity is not known. The sample holds no much larger clone one base away, and base qualities are not on file.

At one collaborating source in Seattle, patients were enrolled during active infection and were followed longitudinally through the course of disease. Whole blood was collected in K2EDTA tubes by collaborating institutions according to the institutions' own protocols. For TCRbeta analysis, collaborators shipped samples in one of three forms: frozen whole blood, isolated PBMCs, or DNA extracted from either of those sample types. TCRbeta CDR3 regions were amplified from genomic DNA by means of the immunoSEQ Assay, a bias-controlled multiplex PCR. The published analysis was carried out like this. Within the assay, amplification of reference gene primers was used to estimate how many nucleated cells each sample contained. Sequence reads were collapsed and filtered to measure the absolute abundance of every unique TCRbeta CDR3 rearrangement. For each sample, productive Simpson clonality was calculated as the square root of Simpson's diversity index over productive rearrangements. Not all clones reach the TCRdb copy of this immuneACCESS table, which keeps in-frame sequences only. Checked studies attribute under half of the gap to unresolved V genes and leave the rest unexplained. The DNA gave D and trimming, while V, J and clone size come from that table. The sample includes about 160,000 clones, with 75% to 90% observed a single time. The leading ten clones occupy roughly 13% of the sample.

This TCR was recovered from a man aged 18-30 years with COVID-19, enrolled during active disease. Sequencing was carried out using peripheral blood.

The nucleotide sequence is TGTGCCTGGAGTCCGGGGGTTACAAATCAGCCCCAGCATTTT. This yields the protein CAWSPGVTNQPQHF. The V and J segments used are TRBV30 and TRBJ1-5; the D segment could be TRBD1, given 5 matching bases. The cysteine opens and the phenylalanine closes a CDR3 of 14 amino acids. Just the 42-base CDR3 DNA is kept, in frame starting at base 1. Reading the germline V gene (reference sequence) gives CDR1 GTSNPN and CDR2 SVGIG. The junction carries 12 bases between V and J, which are trimmed by 2 bases and 4 bases respectively. Reference TRBV30 and TRBJ1-5 proteins supply the regions before and after the CDR3; the full variable domain is: SQTIHQWPATLVQPVGSPLSLECTVEGTSNPNLYWYRQAAGRGLQLLFYSVGIGQISSEVPQNLSASRPQDRQFILSSKKLLLSDSGFYLCAWSPGVTNQPQHFGDGTRLSIL.